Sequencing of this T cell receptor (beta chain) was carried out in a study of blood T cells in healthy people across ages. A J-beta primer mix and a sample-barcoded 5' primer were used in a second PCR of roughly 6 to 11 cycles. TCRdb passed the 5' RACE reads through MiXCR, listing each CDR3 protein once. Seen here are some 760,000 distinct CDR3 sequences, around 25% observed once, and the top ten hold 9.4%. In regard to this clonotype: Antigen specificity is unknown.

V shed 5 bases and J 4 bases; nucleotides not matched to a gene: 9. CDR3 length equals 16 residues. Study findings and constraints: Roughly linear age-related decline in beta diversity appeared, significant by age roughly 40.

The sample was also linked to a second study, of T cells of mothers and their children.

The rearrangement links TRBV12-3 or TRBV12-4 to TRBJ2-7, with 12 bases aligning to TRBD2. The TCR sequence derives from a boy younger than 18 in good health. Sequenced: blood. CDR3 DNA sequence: TGTGCCAGCAGTCCCTCTTCCGGGACTAGCGGGTACGAGCAGTACTTC. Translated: CASSPSSGTSGYEQYF.